These 14 T cell receptor beta chains originate from one sample sequenced in a study of blood T cell repertoires in COVID-19. TCRdb's copy holds only in-frame clones and misses some; the assay was immunoSEQ multiplex PCR. Among fewer than 200,000 clones listed, about 80% were seen once. The material sequenced was peripheral blood. The receptors were gathered from a woman between 65 and 79 years old with acute or convalescent COVID-19.

The V and J genes are TRBV19 and TRBJ1-1, with 8 bases fitting TRBD1. After removal of 5 bases from V and 1 base from J, the junction contained 6 bases not matched to a gene. This CDR3 comprises 15 residues. Germline V gives CDR1 LNHDA, CDR2 SQIVND (reference sequence). Here the CDR3 DNA reads TGTGCCAGTAGTCAGGGGACAGGCCAGAACACTGAAGCTTTCTTT. It specifies CASSQGTGQNTEAFF.

The sample holds one count of this clone. V is TRBV10-1 and J is TRBJ2-5; 16 bases are a match to TRBD2. Germline V gene lookup returns CDR1 WNHNN and CDR2 SYGVQD (reference sequence). The junction had 14 bases not matched to a gene; V was cut back by 8 bases and J by 5 bases. The CDR3 consists of 18 residues. CDR3 loop: CASVPPGLAGGGGETQYF. For the CDR3, the DNA is TGCGCCAGCGTACCCCCGGGACTAGCGGGAGGGGGTGGTGAGACCCAGTACTTC.

This chain links TRBV18 with TRBJ1-1; TRBD1 agrees at 7 bases. This CDR3 region has 13 residues. Per germline, CDR1 KGHSH and CDR2 LQKENI. V was clipped by 3 bases and J by 6 bases; unmatched bases: 4. DNA of the CDR3: TGTGCCAGCTCACCGACAGGGCCCTCTGAAGCTTTCTTT. It specifies CASSPTGPSEAFF.

The chain couples TRBV5-8 to TRBJ2-7; D is perhaps TRBD2 (5 bases). V was shortened by 4 bases and J by 1 base, with 12 bases between the two germline ends. Germline CDR1 and CDR2: SGHTS and YDEGEE. The CDR3 totals 14 residues. The CDR3 is CASSQRTVSYEQYF. The DNA for the CDR3 is TGTGCCAGCAGCCAACGGACTGTTTCCTACGAGCAGTACTTC. Variable domain in full (rest from reference TRBV5-8 and TRBJ2-7): EAGVTQSPTHLIKTRGQQATLRCSPISGHTSVYWYQQALGLGLQFLLWYDEGEERNRGNFPPRFSGRQFPNYSSELNVNALELEDSALYLCASSQRTVSYEQYFGPGTRLTVT.

This sequence joins TRBV19 and TRBJ2-3; D possibly corresponds to TRBD1 (6 bases). Germline CDR1 is LNHDA and CDR2 is SQIVND (reference sequence). CDR3 size: 14 residues. With 3 bases removed from V and 0 bases from J, the gap between germline ends came to 7 bases. This chain's CDR3 is CASSMGASTDTQYF. The CDR3, as DNA: TGTGCCAGTAGTATGGGGGCTAGCACAGATACGCAGTATTTT.

The chain couples TRBV2 to TRBJ1-5, with a possible D match to TRBD1 (5 bases). Germline V gene data show CDR1 as SNHLY and CDR2 as FYNNEI. The CDR3 extends over 14 amino acids. V lost 4 bases to trimming and J lost 5 bases, with 12 bases between them. The CDR3 loop reads CASSARGRDQPQHF. Written as DNA, the CDR3 is TGTGCCAGCAGTGCAAGGGGCCGAGATCAGCCCCAGCATTTT.

J is TRBJ2-2 and V is TRBV7-3; TRBD2 matches 9 bases. Per germline, CDR1 SGHTA and CDR2 FQGTGA. There are 16 residues in the CDR3. V gave up 0 bases and J gave up 8 bases; unmatched junction bases: 7. The CDR3: CASSLTGTSSTGELFF. The CDR3 DNA is TGTGCCAGCAGCTTAACCGGGACTAGCAGCACTGGGGAGCTGTTTTTT.

The chain couples TRBV7-3 to TRBJ1-5, with D perhaps matching TRBD1 (5 bases). The CDR3 loop spans 17 amino acids. V lost 5 bases and J 1 base, leaving 18 bases between the germline ends. Germline V gene sequence: CDR1 SGHTA, CDR2 FQGTGA. This CDR3 is CASSRKPNKGSNQPQHF. The DNA of the CDR3 is TGTGCCAGCAGCCGGAAACCCAACAAGGGGAGCAATCAGCCCCAGCATTTT.

This clone was seen a few times. The CDR3 sequence: CASSRGQENKGGKLFF. DNA of the CDR3: TGTGCCAGCTCACGGGGACAGGAGAATAAAGGGGGAAAACTGTTTTTT. The chain recombines TRBV18 with TRBJ1-4, with 8 bases that match TRBD1. This CDR3 has 16 amino acids. Germline V CDR1 and CDR2: KGHSH, LQKENI. Trimming removed 4 bases from V and 10 bases from J; junction bases left unmatched: 14.

This clone was picked up a small number of times. V usage is TRBV6-5 and J usage is TRBJ2-7, with 7 bases that match TRBD2. The length of the CDR3 is 15 residues. The germline V gene encodes CDR1 MNHEY and CDR2 SVGAGI. The ends lost 5 bases at V and 4 bases at J; junction bases unmatched: 11. For the CDR3, the DNA is TGTGCCAGCAGTCTACTCTATAGGGAGGGGTACGAGCAGTACTTC. Protein: CASSLLYREGYEQYF.

The rearrangement joins TRBV6-6 to TRBJ2-2, with D perhaps matching TRBD1 (6 bases). Germline-derived CDR1 and CDR2 are MNHNY and SVGAGI (reference sequence). Deletions cut 4 bases from V and 3 bases from J, with 12 bases between. CDR3 length: 15 amino acids. As DNA, the CDR3 is TGTGCCAGCAGTTCACAGGGCGCGGACACCGGGGAGCTGTTTTTT. Protein: CASSSQGADTGELFF.

CDR3 in amino acids: CASSGGTENYGYTF. The DNA for the CDR3 is TGTGCCAGCAGCGGCGGGACAGAAAACTATGGCTACACCTTC. The chain has TRBV11-2 and TRBJ1-2; 7 nucleotides match TRBD1. Germline V gene lookup returns CDR1 SGHAT and CDR2 FQNNGV. The CDR3 contains 14 residues. The trim removed 5 bases at V and 2 bases at J, leaving 5 bases unmatched.

V gene TRBV10-2 combines with J gene TRBJ1-1, with D perhaps matching TRBD1 (6 bases). CDR3 length: 15 amino acids. V lost 2 bases to trimming and J lost 1 base, with 11 bases between them. Germline CDR1 reads WSHSY; CDR2 reads SAAADI. The CDR3, as DNA: TGCGCCAGCAGTGAGGGTCAGGGGCCGAACACTGAAGCTTTCTTT. Translating it yields CASSEGQGPNTEAFF.

V usage is TRBV2 and J usage is TRBJ1-1; weak D call: TRBD1 (5 bases). Germline V gene sequence: CDR1 SNHLY, CDR2 FYNNEI. This CDR3 is built from 15 residues. Trimming left V 2 bases short and J 5 bases short, with 15 bases between. The chain's CDR3 is CASSEQPHGGTEAFF. CDR3 DNA sequence: TGTGCCAGCAGTGAACAGCCACACGGGGGGACTGAAGCTTTCTTT.